Below, 18 T cell receptor beta chains from the same sample are listed, as sequenced in a study of T cells in Graves' hyperthyroidism and ophthalmopathy. Amplified TCR beta CDR3 regions derived from RNA transcripts. When the TCR CDR3 underwent first-round RT-PCR, the HTBI primer set was used. TCRdb reanalysed the multiplex PCR reads using MiXCR and keeps one entry per CDR3 protein. The sample has 200,000 to 250,000 distinct CDR3 sequences, about a sixth seen once. The source material was blood. The receptors were sampled from a woman younger than 35 with Graves' ophthalmopathy.

This clonotype was seen repeatedly, ten times or more. This chain links TRBV20-1 with TRBJ1-4, with TRBD1 matching over 8 bases. There are 18 residues in the CDR3. Trimming at V came to 5 bases and at J to 1 base, leaving 15 bases not matched to a gene. The germline V gene has CDR1 DFQATT and CDR2 SNEGSKA (reference sequence). The CDR3 DNA reads as TGCAGTGCTCCCGACGGGACAGGATTTCGGGGAACTAATGAAAAACTGTTTTTT. Encoded protein: CSAPDGTGFRGTNEKLFF.

This clonotype was detected many times. The chain joins TRBV7-2 to TRBJ2-2; TRBD2 matches 11 bases. This CDR3 has 19 residues. The V segment lost 1 base and the J segment 1 base; nucleotides outside the gene matches: 8. Germline V gene data show CDR1 as SGHTA and CDR2 as FQGNSA. The CDR3: CASSLGVPSGGMNTGELFF. CDR3 sequence (DNA): TGTGCCAGCAGCTTAGGGGTTCCTAGCGGGGGGATGAACACCGGGGAGCTGTTTTTT.

This clonotype has ten or more counts. The chain carries TRBV28 and TRBJ1-5; D ambiguous. CDR3 size: 15 residues. With 1 base removed from V and 6 bases from J, the gap between germline ends came to 13 bases. Germline CDR1 is MDHEN and CDR2 is SYDVKM. CDR3 in amino acids: CASSLSDQTIQPQHF. CDR3 DNA: TGTGCCAGCAGTTTATCCGATCAGACTATTCAGCCCCAGCATTTT.

This clonotype was found many times. This rearrangement joins TRBV28 to TRBJ1-3; D is uncertain. CDR1 MDHEN and CDR2 SYDVKM come from the germline V gene. This CDR3 has 15 residues. Between the trimmed V and J ends, which lost 5 bases and 0 bases, there was a span of 11 bases. The CDR3 coding sequence is TGTGCCAGCAGTCCTGACGCCAGCTCTGGAAACACCATATATTTT. Its protein product is CASSPDASSGNTIYF.

This clonotype has a single count. The chain couples TRBV28 to TRBJ1-1; no definite D call. Trimming cost V 5 bases and J 4 bases, with 14 bases left between them. The CDR3 length is 14 residues. Per germline, CDR1 MDHEN and CDR2 SYDVKM. The CDR3 bases are TGTGCCAGCAGTCCCAGAAGTCGCCTCACTGAAGCTTTCTTT. Translation: CASSPRSRLTEAFF. Using reference TRBV28 and TRBJ1-1 for the parts outside the CDR3, the full variable domain is DVKVTQSSRYLVKRTGEKVFLECVQDMDHENMFWYRQDPGLGLRLIYFSYDVKMKEKGDIPEGYSVSREKKERFSLILESASTNQTSMYLCASSPRSRLTEAFFGQGTRLTVV.

This clonotype was observed many times. This chain joins TRBV2 and TRBJ1-3, with 10 bases lining up with TRBD1. Trimming took 4 bases from V and 0 from J; bases not matched to a gene: 12. Germline V gives CDR1 SNHLY, CDR2 FYNNEI. The CDR3 is 19 residues long. This CDR3 is CASSAFGTGDLLSGNTIYF. The CDR3, as DNA: TGTGCCAGCAGTGCATTCGGGACAGGGGACCTACTCTCTGGAAACACCATATATTTT.

This clonotype was counted ten times or more. The J gene is TRBJ1-4, the V gene TRBV6-1; TRBD1 agrees at 8 bases. J gave up 2 bases and V 7 bases, and 6 bases lay outside the gene matches. Germline assignment: CDR1 MNHNS and CDR2 SASEGT. This CDR3 has 15 residues. The CDR3 is CASKDRVTTNEKLFF. CDR3 in DNA: TGTGCCAGCAAGGACAGGGTGACGACTAATGAAAAACTGTTTTTT.

This rearrangement joins TRBV19 to TRBJ1-6, with D possibly matching TRBD1 (6 bases). This CDR3 has 15 amino acids. Trimming pared 1 base from V and 13 bases from J, leaving 17 bases between. CDR1 is LNHDA, CDR2 SQIVND, per germline (reference sequence). The CDR3 DNA is TGTGCCAGTAGTATAGCCTCAGGGGCCCCAGGGCCCCTCCACTTT. This encodes CASSIASGAPGPLHF.

This clonotype was counted ten times or more. V and J are TRBV11-2 and TRBJ2-3; D is ambiguous. The V end lost 1 base, the J end lost 6 bases, and 8 bases lay between the germline ends. The germline V gene has CDR1 SGHAT and CDR2 FQNNGV. This CDR3 has 13 amino acids. The CDR3 nucleotides read TGTGCCAGCAGCTTAGGTATCGATGATACGCAGTATTTT. This encodes CASSLGIDDTQYF.

This clonotype has at least ten counts. V is TRBV6-6 and J is TRBJ1-1; possibly TRBD1 for D (5 bases). V was cut by 2 bases and J by 0 bases, with 7 bases left in between. The germline gives CDR1 MNHNY, CDR2 SVGAGI (reference sequence). The CDR3 spans 14 residues. The CDR3 spells CASSYGGMNTEAFF. In DNA form, the CDR3 reads TGTGCCAGCAGTTACGGGGGAATGAACACTGAAGCTTTCTTT.

The V and J genes are TRBV10-1 and TRBJ2-2; tentatively, D is TRBD1 or TRBD2 (5 bases each). The CDR3 is 15 amino acids. Germline V gene lookup returns CDR1 WNHNN and CDR2 SYGVQD (reference sequence). Trimming took 4 bases from V and 6 from J, leaving 15 bases between them. CDR3 sequence: CASSGSLWDPGELFF. Here the CDR3 DNA reads TGCGCCAGCAGTGGATCCCTCTGGGACCCCGGGGAGCTGTTTTTT.

This clonotype was recorded many times. The chain uses TRBV4-2 and TRBJ2-2, with D tentatively TRBD1 (6 bases). V dropped 0 bases and J dropped 3 bases, with 14 bases sitting between them. In germline, CDR1 is LGHNA, CDR2 YNFKEQ. The CDR3 sequence is 17 residues long. The CDR3 is CASSQERPGAYTGELFF. For the CDR3, the DNA is TGTGCCAGCAGCCAAGAGCGGCCAGGGGCGTACACCGGGGAGCTGTTTTTT.

This clonotype was found many times. The chain couples TRBV2 to TRBJ1-2; a possible D gene is TRBD1 (6 bases). Germline CDR1 SNHLY, CDR2 FYNNEI. V lost 0 bases to trimming and J lost 4 bases, with 15 bases between them. The CDR3 has 16 amino acids. CDR3 in DNA: TGTGCCAGCAGTGAAGCCCAAGAGAGGGGGTTCTATGGCTACACCTTC. Its translation is CASSEAQERGFYGYTF.

This clonotype was found many times. The chain employs TRBV20-1 and TRBJ2-1; 12 bases are a match to TRBD2. The V gene's germline CDR1 is DFQATT and CDR2 SNEGSKA (reference sequence). CDR3 length equals 17 residues. The V segment lost 6 bases and the J segment 0 bases; nucleotides outside the gene matches: 9. The CDR3 spells CSAPRLAGASSYNEQFF. The CDR3 bases are TGCAGTGCCCCCCGACTAGCGGGGGCCAGCTCCTACAATGAGCAGTTCTTC.

This clonotype was counted only a few times. The chain recombines TRBV19 with TRBJ2-7; unclear D gene. Germline CDR1 and CDR2: LNHDA and SQIVND (reference sequence). The ends were cut back, 1 base at V and 2 bases at J, with 6 bases in the middle. The CDR3 has 13 amino acids. The CDR3 loop is CASSIGPTYEQYF. The DNA for the CDR3 is TGTGCCAGTAGTATAGGGCCCACCTACGAGCAGTACTTC.

V is TRBV5-5 and J is TRBJ2-1, with 8 bases lining up with TRBD2. The CDR3 covers 14 residues. The ends lost 0 bases at V and 8 bases at J; junction bases unmatched: 4. Germline values: CDR1 SGHKS, CDR2 YYEKEE (reference sequence). CDR3 sequence (DNA): TGTGCCAGCAGCTTGGCGGGGGGGAGCGATGAGCAGTTCTTC. This gives the protein CASSLAGGSDEQFF.

A note on this clonotype: A much larger clone differs from this one at a single base, so this may be a read error. V and J are TRBV28 and TRBJ1-2, with no clear D. Between the trimmed V and J ends, which lost 3 bases and 7 bases, there was a span of 9 bases. Germline-derived CDR1 and CDR2 are MDHEN and SYDVKM. This CDR3 has 12 amino acids. The CDR3 coding sequence is TGTGCCAGCAGTTTTGAAGTGGGTGGCTACACCTTC. Its translation: CASSFEVGGYTF.

This clonotype was counted at least ten times. The J gene is TRBJ1-1, the V gene TRBV11-2; TRBD1 agrees at 8 bases. The CDR3 consists of 12 residues. Germline loops: CDR1 SGHAT, CDR2 FQNNGV. The V gene end was trimmed by 5 bases and the J gene end by 10 bases; junction bases not matched to a gene: 6. The CDR3 here is CASSIGQGRAFF. CDR3 bases: TGTGCCAGCAGCATCGGACAGGGTCGAGCTTTCTTT.